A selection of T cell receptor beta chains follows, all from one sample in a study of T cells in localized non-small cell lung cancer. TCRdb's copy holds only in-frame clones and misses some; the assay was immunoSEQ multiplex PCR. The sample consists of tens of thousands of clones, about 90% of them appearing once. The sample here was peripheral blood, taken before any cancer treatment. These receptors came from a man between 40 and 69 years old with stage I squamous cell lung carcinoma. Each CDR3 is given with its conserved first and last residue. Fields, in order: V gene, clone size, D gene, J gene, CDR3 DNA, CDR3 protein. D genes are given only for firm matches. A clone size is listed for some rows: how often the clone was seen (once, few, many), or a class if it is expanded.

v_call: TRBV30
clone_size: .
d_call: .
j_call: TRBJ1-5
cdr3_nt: TGTGCCTGGAGTGTTTCAGGGTTTGACAATCAGCCCCAGCATTTT
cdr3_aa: CAWSVSGFDNQPQHF

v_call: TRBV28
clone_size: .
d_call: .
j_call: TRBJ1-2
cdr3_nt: TGTGCCAGCAGCTACACAGATTTGGGATCTAAGGGCTACACCTTC
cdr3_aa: CASSYTDLGSKGYTF

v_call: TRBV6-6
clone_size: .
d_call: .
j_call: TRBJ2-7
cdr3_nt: TGTGCCAGCAGTTCTAGCGTGCCCTACGAGCAGTACTTC
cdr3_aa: CASSSSVPYEQYF

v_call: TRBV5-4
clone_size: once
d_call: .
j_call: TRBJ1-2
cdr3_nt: TGTGCCAGCAGCTTGGGAAGGGATTGGAGCTACACCTTC
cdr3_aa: CASSLGRDWSYTF

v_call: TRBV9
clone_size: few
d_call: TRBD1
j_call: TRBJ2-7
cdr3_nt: TGTGCCAGCAGCGTAGGTACAGGGGGCTCCTACGAGCAGTACTTC
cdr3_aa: CASSVGTGGSYEQYF

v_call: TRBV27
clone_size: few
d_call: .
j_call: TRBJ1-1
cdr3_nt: TGTGCCAGCAATCGAAATGGGGGGACTGAAGCTTTCTTT
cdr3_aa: CASNRNGGTEAFF

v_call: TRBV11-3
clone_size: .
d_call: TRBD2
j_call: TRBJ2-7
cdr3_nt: TGTGCCAGCAGCCATACCGGACTAGGGGAAGCCGAGCAGTACTTC
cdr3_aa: CASSHTGLGEAEQYF

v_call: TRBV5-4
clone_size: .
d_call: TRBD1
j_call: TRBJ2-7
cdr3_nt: TGTGCCAGCAGCTCCGGGACAGTTCCCTACGAGCAGTACTTC
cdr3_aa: CASSSGTVPYEQYF

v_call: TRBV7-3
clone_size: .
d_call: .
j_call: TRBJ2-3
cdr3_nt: TGTGCCAGCAGCCCCGGTAGGTCGACAGATACGCAGTATTTT
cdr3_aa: CASSPGRSTDTQYF

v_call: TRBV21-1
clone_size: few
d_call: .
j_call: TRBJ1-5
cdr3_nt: TGTGCCAGCAGCAAAGAAACAGGGGAAAATCAGCCCCAGCATTTT
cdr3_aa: CASSKETGENQPQHF

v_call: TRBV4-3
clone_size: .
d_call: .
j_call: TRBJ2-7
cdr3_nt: TGCGCCAGCAGCCAAGATAGGGGGTTCTCCTACGAGCAGTACTTC
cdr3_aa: CASSQDRGFSYEQYF

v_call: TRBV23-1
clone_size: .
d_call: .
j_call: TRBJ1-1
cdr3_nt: TGCGCCAGCAGCCCGCCGCGGATGAACACTGAAGCTTTCTTT
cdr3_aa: CASSPPRMNTEAFF

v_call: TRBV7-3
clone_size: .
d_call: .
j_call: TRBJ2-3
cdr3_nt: TGTGCCAGCAGCCTACACACTGGCGGGGACACAGATACGCAGTATTTT
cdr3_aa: CASSLHTGGDTDTQYF

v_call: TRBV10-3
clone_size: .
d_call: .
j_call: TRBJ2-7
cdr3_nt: TGTGCCATCAGTGAGGGGGCGCGGTACGAGCAGTACTTC
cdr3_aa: CAISEGARYEQYF

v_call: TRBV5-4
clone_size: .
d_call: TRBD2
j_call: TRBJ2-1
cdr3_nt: TGTGCCAGCAGCTTGGGACTAGCGGGGGGTGAGCAGTTCTTC
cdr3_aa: CASSLGLAGGEQFF

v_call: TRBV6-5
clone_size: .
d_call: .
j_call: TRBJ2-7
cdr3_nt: TGTGCCAGCAGCCGGATGGACGGGAGCTCCTACGAGCAGTACTTC
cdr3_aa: CASSRMDGSSYEQYF

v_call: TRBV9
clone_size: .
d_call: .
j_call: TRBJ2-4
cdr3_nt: TGTGCCAGCAGCGCACGGGACACCTACAAAAACATTCAGTACTTC
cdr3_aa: CASSARDTYKNIQYF

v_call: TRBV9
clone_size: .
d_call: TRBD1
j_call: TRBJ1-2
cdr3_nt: TGTGCCAGCAGCGCCTCAACCGGGGGGACAGGCCTAAACTATGGCTACACCTTC
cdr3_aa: CASSASTGGTGLNYGYTF

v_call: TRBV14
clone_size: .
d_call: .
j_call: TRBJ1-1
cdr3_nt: TGTGCCAGCAGCCTAGACACCAACACTGAAGCTTTCTTT
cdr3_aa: CASSLDTNTEAFF

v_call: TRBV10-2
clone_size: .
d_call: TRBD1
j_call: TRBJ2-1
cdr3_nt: TGCGCCAGCACCGAGGGACAGTTCTCCTACAATGAGCAGTTCTTC
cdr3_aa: CASTEGQFSYNEQFF

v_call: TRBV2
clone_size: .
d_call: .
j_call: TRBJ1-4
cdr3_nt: TGTGCCAGCAGTGATGGGCCGTTTAATGAAAAACTGTTTTTT
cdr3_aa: CASSDGPFNEKLFF

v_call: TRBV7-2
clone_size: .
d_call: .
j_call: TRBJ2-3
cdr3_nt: TGTGCCAGCAGCTTCCTTTCCGGGGATACGCAGTATTTT
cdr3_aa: CASSFLSGDTQYF

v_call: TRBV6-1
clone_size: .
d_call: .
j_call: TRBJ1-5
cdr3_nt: TGTGCCAGCAGTGGGCACGTAAGCAATCAGCCCCAGCATTTT
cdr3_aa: CASSGHVSNQPQHF